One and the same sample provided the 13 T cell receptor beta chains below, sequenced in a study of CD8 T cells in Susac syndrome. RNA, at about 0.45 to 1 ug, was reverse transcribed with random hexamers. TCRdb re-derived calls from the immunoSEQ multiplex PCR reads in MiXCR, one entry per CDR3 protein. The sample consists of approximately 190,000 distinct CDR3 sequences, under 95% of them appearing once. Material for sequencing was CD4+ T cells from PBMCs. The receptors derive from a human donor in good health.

The CDR3 coding sequence is TGTGCCAGCAGTTTCGGGGGGGCCTCGGAGACCCAGTACTTC. It is translated as CASSFGGASETQYF. This chain links TRBV27 with TRBJ2-5; 8 bases agree with TRBD2. This CDR3 region has 14 residues. Germline V gene sequence: CDR1 MNHEY, CDR2 SMNVEV (reference sequence). V gave up 3 bases and J gave up 5 bases; unmatched junction bases: 5.

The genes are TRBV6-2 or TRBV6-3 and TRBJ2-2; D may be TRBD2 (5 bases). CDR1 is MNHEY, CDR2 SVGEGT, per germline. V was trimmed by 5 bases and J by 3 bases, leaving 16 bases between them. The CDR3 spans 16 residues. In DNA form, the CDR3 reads TGTGCCAGCAGTCGTCCGAGCACAGCGGACACCGGGGAGCTGTTTTTT. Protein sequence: CASSRPSTADTGELFF.

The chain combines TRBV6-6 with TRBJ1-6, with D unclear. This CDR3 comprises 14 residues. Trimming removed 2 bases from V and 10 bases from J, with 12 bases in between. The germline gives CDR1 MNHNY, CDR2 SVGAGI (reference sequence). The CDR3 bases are TGTGCCAGCAGTTACCCCGGCGGGGAATCACCCCTCCACTTT. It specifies CASSYPGGESPLHF.

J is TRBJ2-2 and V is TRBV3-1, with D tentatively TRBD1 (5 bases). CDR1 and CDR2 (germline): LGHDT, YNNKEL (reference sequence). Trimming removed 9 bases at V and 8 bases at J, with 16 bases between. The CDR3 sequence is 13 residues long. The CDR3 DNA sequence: TGTGCCAGTGGGGCGCCGACAAAGGGGGAGCTGTTTTTT. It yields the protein CASGAPTKGELFF.

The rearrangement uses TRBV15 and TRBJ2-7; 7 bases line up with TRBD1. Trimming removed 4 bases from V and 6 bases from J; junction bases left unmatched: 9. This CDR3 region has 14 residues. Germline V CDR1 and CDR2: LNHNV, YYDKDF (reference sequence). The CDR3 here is CATSTPTGRGEQYV. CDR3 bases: TGTGCCACCAGCACCCCGACAGGGCGTGGCGAGCAGTACGTC.

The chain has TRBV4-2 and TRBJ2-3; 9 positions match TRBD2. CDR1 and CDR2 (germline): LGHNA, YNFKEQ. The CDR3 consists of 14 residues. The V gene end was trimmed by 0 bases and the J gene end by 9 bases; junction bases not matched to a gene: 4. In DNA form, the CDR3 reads TGTGCCAGCAGCCAAGACCGAACTAGCGGGACGCAGTATTTT. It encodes CASSQDRTSGTQYF.

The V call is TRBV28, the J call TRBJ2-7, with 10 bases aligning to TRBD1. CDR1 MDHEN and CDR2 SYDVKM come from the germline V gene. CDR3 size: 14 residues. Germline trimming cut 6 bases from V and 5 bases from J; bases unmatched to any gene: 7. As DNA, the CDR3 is TGTGCCAGCAGAACCGGGACAGGGGACCACGAGCAGTACTTC. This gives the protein CASRTGTGDHEQYF.

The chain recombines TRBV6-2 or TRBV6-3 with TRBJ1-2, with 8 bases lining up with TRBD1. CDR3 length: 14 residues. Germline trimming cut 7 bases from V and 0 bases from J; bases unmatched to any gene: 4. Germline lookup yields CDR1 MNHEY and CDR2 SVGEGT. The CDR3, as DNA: TGTGCCAGCACCCGACAGGGGACTAACTATGGCTACACCTTC. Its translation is CASTRQGTNYGYTF.

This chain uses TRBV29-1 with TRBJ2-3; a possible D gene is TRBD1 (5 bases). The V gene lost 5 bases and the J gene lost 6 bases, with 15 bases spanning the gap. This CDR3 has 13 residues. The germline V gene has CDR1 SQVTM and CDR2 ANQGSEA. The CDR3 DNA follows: TGCAGCGTTCGCGGCAGGGTCACGGATACGCAGTATTTT. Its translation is CSVRGRVTDTQYF.

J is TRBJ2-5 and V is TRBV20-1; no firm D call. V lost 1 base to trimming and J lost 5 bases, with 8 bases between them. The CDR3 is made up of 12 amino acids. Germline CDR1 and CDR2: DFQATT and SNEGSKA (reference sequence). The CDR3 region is CSARAPGETQYF. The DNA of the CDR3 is TGCAGTGCTAGAGCCCCTGGGGAGACCCAGTACTTC.

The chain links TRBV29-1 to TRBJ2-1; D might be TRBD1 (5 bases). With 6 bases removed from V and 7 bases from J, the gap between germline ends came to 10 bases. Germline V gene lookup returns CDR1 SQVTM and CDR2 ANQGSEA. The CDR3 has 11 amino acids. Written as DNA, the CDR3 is TGCAGCGTCCTGAACAGGAATGAGCAGTTCTTC. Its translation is CSVLNRNEQFF.

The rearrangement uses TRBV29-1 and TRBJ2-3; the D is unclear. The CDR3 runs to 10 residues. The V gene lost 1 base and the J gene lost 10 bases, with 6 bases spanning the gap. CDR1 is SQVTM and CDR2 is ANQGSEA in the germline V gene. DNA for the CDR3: TGCAGCGTTGAAGGGCGTCCGCAGTATTTT. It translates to CSVEGRPQYF.

The CDR3 loop is CASSVGRRETQYF. CDR3 nucleotides: TGTGCCAGCAGCGTAGGCCGGAGAGAGACCCAGTACTTC. The chain carries TRBV9 and TRBJ2-5; no reliable D call. V dropped 0 bases and J dropped 4 bases, with 7 bases sitting between them. Germline V lookup: CDR1 SGDLS, CDR2 YYNGEE. This CDR3 has 13 residues.